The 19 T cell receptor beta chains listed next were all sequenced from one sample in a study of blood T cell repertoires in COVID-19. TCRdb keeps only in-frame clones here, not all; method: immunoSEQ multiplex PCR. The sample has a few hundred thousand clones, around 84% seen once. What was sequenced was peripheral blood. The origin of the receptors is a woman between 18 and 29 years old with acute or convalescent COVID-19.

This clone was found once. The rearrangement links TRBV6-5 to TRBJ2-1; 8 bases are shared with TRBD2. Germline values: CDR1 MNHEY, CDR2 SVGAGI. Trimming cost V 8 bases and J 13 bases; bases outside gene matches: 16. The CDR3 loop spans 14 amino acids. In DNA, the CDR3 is TGTGCCAGCCAAAAGCCCGGGCTAGCGGGTCCTCAGTTCTTC. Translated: CASQKPGLAGPQFF.

Written as DNA, the CDR3 is TGTGCCAGCAGCTCGCGTAGCGGGGCCTACGAGCAGTACTTC. Translation: CASSSRSGAYEQYF. This chain connects TRBV7-2 to TRBJ2-7; 8 bases fit TRBD2. V lost 4 bases to trimming and J lost 2 bases; unmatched junction nucleotides: 4. This CDR3 spans 14 amino acids. Germline loops: CDR1 SGHTA, CDR2 FQGNSA. The variable domain in full, with the rest retrieved from reference TRBV7-2 and TRBJ2-7, is GAGVSQSPSNKVTEKGKDVELRCDPISGHTALYWYRQSLGQGLEFLIYFQGNSAPDKSGLPSDRFSAERTGGSVSTLTIQRTQQEDSAVYLCASSSRSGAYEQYFGPGTRLTVT.

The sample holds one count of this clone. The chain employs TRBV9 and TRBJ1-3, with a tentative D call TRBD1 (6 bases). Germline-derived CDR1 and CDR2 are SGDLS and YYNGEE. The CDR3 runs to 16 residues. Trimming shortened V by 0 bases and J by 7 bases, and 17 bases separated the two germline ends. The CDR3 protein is CASSVGDISPMNTIYF. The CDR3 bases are TGTGCCAGCAGCGTAGGGGACATCTCGCCTATGAACACCATATATTTT. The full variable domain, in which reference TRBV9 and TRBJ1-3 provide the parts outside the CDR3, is DSGVTQTPKHLITATGQRVTLRCSPRSGDLSVYWYQQSLDQGLQFLIQYYNGEERAKGNILERFSAQQFPDLHSELNLSSLELGDSALYFCASSVGDISPMNTIYFGEGSWLTVV.

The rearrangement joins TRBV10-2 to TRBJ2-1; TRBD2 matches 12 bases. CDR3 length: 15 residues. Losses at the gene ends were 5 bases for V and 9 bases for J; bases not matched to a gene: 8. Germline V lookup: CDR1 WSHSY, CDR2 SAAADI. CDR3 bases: TGCGCCAGCAGTTCTAGCGGGAGGGGCTGGAGTGAGCAGTTCTTC. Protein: CASSSSGRGWSEQFF.

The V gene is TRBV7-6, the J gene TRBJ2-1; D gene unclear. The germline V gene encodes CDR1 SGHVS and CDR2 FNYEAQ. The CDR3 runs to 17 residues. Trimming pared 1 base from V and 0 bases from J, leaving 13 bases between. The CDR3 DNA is TGTGCCAGCAGCTTAGAGCACAGCAAGAGCTCCTACAATGAGCAGTTCTTC. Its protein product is CASSLEHSKSSYNEQFF.

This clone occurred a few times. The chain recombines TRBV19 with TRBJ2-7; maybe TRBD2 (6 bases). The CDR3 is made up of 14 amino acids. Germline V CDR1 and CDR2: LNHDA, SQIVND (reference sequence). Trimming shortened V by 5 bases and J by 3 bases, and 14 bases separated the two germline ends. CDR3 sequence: CASSEQGLYYEQYF. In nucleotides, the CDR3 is TGTGCCAGTAGTGAGCAGGGACTGTACTACGAGCAGTACTTC.

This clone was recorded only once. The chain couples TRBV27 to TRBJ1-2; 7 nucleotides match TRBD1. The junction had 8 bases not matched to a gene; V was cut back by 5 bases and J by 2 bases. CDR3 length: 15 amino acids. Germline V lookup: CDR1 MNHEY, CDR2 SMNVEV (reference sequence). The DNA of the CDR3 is TGTGCCAGCAGTACATCCCGGGACAGCAACTATGGCTACACCTTC. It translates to CASSTSRDSNYGYTF.

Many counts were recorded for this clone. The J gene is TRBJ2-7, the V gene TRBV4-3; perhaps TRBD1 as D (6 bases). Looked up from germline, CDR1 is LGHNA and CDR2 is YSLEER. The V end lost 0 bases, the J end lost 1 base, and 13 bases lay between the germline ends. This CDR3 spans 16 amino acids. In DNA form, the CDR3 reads TGCGCCAGCAGCCAAGATCATGGCAGGGGTTCCTACGAGCAGTACTTC. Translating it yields CASSQDHGRGSYEQYF.

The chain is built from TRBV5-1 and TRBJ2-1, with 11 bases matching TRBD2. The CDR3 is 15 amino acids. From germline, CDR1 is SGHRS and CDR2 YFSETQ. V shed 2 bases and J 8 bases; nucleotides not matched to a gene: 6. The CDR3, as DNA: TGCGCCAGCAGCTTTTTGACTAGCGGGGCGGATGAGCAGTTCTTC. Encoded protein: CASSFLTSGADEQFF.

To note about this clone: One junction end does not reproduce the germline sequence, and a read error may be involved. CDR3 protein: CASSRDRVNPGELFF. The CDR3 nucleotides are TGTGCCAGCAGTCGGGACAGGGTGAACCCCGGGGAGCTGTTTTTT. The V and J genes are TRBV28 and TRBJ2-2, with TRBD1 matching over 9 bases. CDR1 and CDR2 from the germline V gene are MDHEN and SYDVKM. CDR3 length: 15 amino acids.

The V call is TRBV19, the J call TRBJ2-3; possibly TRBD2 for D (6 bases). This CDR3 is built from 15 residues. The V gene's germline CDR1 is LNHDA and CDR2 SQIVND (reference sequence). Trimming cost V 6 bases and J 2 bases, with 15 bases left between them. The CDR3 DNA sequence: TGTGCCAGTAGGGGGGGTCTTACCAACACAGATACGCAGTATTTT. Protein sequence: CASRGGLTNTDTQYF.

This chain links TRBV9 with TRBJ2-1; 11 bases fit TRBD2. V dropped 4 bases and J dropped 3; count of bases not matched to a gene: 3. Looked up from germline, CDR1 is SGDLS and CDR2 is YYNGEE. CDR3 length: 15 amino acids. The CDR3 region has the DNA TGTGCCAGCAGCCCTGGGACTAGCGGCTACAATGAGCAGTTCTTC. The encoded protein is CASSPGTSGYNEQFF. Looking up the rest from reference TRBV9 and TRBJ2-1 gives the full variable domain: DSGVTQTPKHLITATGQRVTLRCSPRSGDLSVYWYQQSLDQGLQFLIQYYNGEERAKGNILERFSAQQFPDLHSELNLSSLELGDSALYFCASSPGTSGYNEQFFGPGTRLTVL.

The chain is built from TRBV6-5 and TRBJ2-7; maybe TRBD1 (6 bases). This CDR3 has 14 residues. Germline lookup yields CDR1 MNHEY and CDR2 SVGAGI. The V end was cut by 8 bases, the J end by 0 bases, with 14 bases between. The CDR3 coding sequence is TGTGCCAGCGAGGACAGCATCTACTCCTACGAGCAGTACTTC. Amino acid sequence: CASEDSIYSYEQYF.

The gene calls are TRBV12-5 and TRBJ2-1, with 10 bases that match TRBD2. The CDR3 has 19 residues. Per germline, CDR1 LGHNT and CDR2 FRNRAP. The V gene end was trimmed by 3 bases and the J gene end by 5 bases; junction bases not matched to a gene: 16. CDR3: CASGLGRAGGPSMDNEQFF. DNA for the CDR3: TGTGCTAGTGGTTTAGGCCGAGCGGGAGGGCCGAGTATGGACAATGAGCAGTTCTTC.

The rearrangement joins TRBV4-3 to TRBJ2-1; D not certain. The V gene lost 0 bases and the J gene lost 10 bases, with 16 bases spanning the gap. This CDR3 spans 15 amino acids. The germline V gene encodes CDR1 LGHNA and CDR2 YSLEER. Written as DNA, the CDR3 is TGCGCCAGCAGCCAAGACCCTGGTGGAGACGCCGAGCAGTTCTTC. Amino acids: CASSQDPGGDAEQFF.

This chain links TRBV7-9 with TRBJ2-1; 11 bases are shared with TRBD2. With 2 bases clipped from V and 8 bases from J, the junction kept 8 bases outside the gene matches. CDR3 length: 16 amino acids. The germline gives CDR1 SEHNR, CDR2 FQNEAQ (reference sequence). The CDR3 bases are TGTGCCAGCAGCTTACTTCTAGCGGGAGGAACGCATGAGCAGTTCTTC. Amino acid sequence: CASSLLLAGGTHEQFF.

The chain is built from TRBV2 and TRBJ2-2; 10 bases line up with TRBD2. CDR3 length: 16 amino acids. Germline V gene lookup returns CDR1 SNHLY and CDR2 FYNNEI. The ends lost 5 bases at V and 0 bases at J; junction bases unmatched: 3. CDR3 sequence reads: CASSTSGRANTGELFF. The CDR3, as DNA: TGTGCCAGCAGTACCAGCGGGAGGGCGAACACCGGGGAGCTGTTTTTT.

DNA of the CDR3: TGTGCCTGGGCATACAGGGGCGACTATAGCAATCAGCCCCAGCATTTT. Translated: CAWAYRGDYSNQPQHF. V is TRBV30 and J is TRBJ1-5; 7 nucleotides agree with TRBD1. Germline V CDR1 and CDR2: GTSNPN, SVGIG (reference sequence). V lost 5 bases and J lost 0; bases outside the gene matches: 10. The CDR3 sequence is 16 residues long.

The CDR3 DNA reads as TGTGCCAGCAGCTTAGCCGCAGCCTACGAGCAGTACTTC. This codes for CASSLAAAYEQYF. V usage is TRBV11-2 and J usage is TRBJ2-7; D is unclear. V gave up 1 base and J gave up 2 bases, with 6 bases separating them. The CDR3 has 13 amino acids. The germline CDR1 and CDR2 sequences are SGHAT and FQNNGV.